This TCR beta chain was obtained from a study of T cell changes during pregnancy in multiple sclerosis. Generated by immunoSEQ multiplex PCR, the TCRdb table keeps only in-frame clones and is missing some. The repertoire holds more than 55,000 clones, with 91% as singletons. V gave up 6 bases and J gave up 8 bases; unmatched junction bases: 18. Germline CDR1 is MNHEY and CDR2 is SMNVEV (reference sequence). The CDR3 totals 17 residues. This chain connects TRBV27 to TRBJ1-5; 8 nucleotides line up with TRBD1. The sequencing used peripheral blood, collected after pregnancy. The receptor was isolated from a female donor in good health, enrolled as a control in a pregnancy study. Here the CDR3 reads CASRPRSGGAGVKPQHF. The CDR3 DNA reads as TGTGCCAGCAGGCCGAGATCAGGGGGCGCAGGAGTGAAGCCCCAGCATTTT.